The 9 T cell receptor beta chains presented below share a single source sample, sequenced in a study of shared clonotypes between healthy human individuals. Naivety among CD8 cells was defined by CD45RO negativity and positive CCR7 selection, thereby excluding terminally differentiated effector memory CD45RA+ cells. The assay was immunoSEQ multiplex PCR, and TCRdb's table has in-frame clones only and misses some. The table includes 600,000 or so clones, roughly 96% detected once. Input material: naive CD8+ T cells sorted from blood. These TCRs come from a woman in her 30s in good health.

This chain links TRBV6-6 with TRBJ2-7, with D unresolved. Germline V gene data show CDR1 as MNHNY and CDR2 as SVGAGI (reference sequence). The CDR3 contains 14 residues. V lost 1 base and J 5 bases, leaving 12 bases between the germline ends. Here the CDR3 reads CASSYLGRWDEQYF. The CDR3, as DNA: TGTGCCAGCAGTTACTTGGGTCGTTGGGACGAGCAGTACTTC.

V is TRBV7-9 and J is TRBJ2-7; a weak D match, TRBD1 (6 bases). Trimming took off 1 base at V and 2 bases at J, with 9 bases between the two ends. The length of the CDR3 is 14 residues. Looked up from germline, CDR1 is SEHNR and CDR2 is FQNEAQ (reference sequence). CDR3 coding DNA: TGTGCCAGCAGCTTAGTCAGGGGCCCCTACGAGCAGTACTTC. It translates to CASSLVRGPYEQYF.

This clone has only one observation. This chain links TRBV6-5 with TRBJ1-1; D unresolved. With 2 bases removed from V and 5 bases from J, the gap between germline ends came to 12 bases. From germline, CDR1 is MNHEY and CDR2 SVGAGI. CDR3 length equals 14 residues. The CDR3 loop is CASSYTEGGTEAFF. The CDR3 coding sequence is TGTGCCAGCAGTTACACTGAAGGTGGAACTGAAGCTTTCTTT.

This chain links TRBV5-6 with TRBJ1-2; 8 nucleotides line up with TRBD1. Germline-derived CDR1 and CDR2 are SGHDT and YYEEEE. V dropped 2 bases and J dropped 7; count of bases not matched to a gene: 7. CDR3 length: 14 amino acids. CDR3 residues: CASSFGTGNGGYTF. The CDR3 bases are TGTGCCAGCAGCTTCGGGACAGGTAACGGTGGCTACACCTTC.

V and J are TRBV6-5 and TRBJ1-2, with D perhaps TRBD1 (6 bases). Trimming removed 3 bases at V and 3 bases at J, with 14 bases between. Germline values: CDR1 MNHEY, CDR2 SVGAGI. The CDR3 runs 15 residues. CDR3: CASSYHRAPHYGYTF. CDR3 coding DNA: TGTGCCAGCAGTTATCACAGGGCGCCTCACTATGGCTACACCTTC.

V usage is TRBV11-2 and J usage is TRBJ1-1; no definite D call. Germline CDR1 SGHAT, CDR2 FQNNGV. The germline V and J ends were trimmed by 5 bases and 0 bases, with 10 bases remaining between them. The CDR3 spans 14 residues. The CDR3 region is CASSPPDVNTEAFF. CDR3 in DNA: TGTGCCAGCAGCCCTCCGGACGTGAACACTGAAGCTTTCTTT.

This clone was seen once. The chain links TRBV28 to TRBJ1-4, with 8 bases matching TRBD1. Looked up from germline, CDR1 is MDHEN and CDR2 is SYDVKM. The CDR3 totals 16 residues. Trimming at V came to 3 bases and at J to 1 base, leaving 4 bases not matched to a gene. CDR3 nucleotides: TGTGCCAGCAGTTTCAACAGGGGGGAAACTAATGAAAAACTGTTTTTT. Its translation: CASSFNRGETNEKLFF.

The chain joins TRBV28 to TRBJ1-1, with D possibly matching TRBD1 (6 bases). The CDR3 runs to 14 residues. Germline assignment: CDR1 MDHEN and CDR2 SYDVKM. V shed 3 bases and J shed 0 bases, with 8 bases lying between them. CDR3 DNA: TGTGCCAGCAGTTTGCGGACAGTGAACACTGAAGCTTTCTTT. Its translation: CASSLRTVNTEAFF.

This chain links TRBV28 with TRBJ2-5, with 11 bases matching TRBD1. The DNA matches TRBJ2-7 better at its end, which makes the J call doubtful. The CDR3 contains 16 residues. CDR1 and CDR2 from the germline V gene are MDHEN and SYDVKM. CDR3 region: CASSAPPGTGGYEQYF. In DNA, the CDR3 is TGTGCCAGCAGCGCCCCTCCCGGGACAGGGGGTTACGAGCAGTACTTC.